This passage covers 10 T cell receptor beta chains from one sample sequenced in a study of T cells in women clearing cervical HPV infection. TCRdb keeps only in-frame clones here, not all; method: immunoSEQ multiplex PCR. The table lists approximately 33,000 clones, with 8.4% in the top ten. The material sequenced was blood buffy coat. These receptors were taken from a woman aged 18-70 years with a cervical HPV16 infection that either progressed to CIN3+ or cleared (not recorded which).

Concerning this clone itself: The sequence runs out 3 residues before the end of the CDR3; the remainder is reconstructed from the germline J gene. The rearrangement links TRBV5-6 to TRBJ1-4, with TRBD1 matching 10 bases. Germline V lookup: CDR1 SGHDT, CDR2 YYEEEE. The CDR3 is 15 residues long. The DNA read from the CDR3 is TGTGCCAGCAGCTTGAAAGGCGGACAGGGGGTCAAA. Translated, it gives CASSLKGGQGVK. In full, the CDR3 reads CASSLKGGQGVKLFF.

With regard to this clone: The CDR3 end falls 3 residues outside the read, so it is completed with the germline J gene. The chain carries TRBV9 and TRBJ2-2; 9 nucleotides match TRBD2. This CDR3 comprises 15 residues. Germline V gene data show CDR1 as SGDLS and CDR2 as YYNGEE. Trimming took 0 bases from V and 6 from J; bases not matched to a gene: 3. The CDR3 loop is CASSVGAGGPGELFF. CDR3 DNA (partial): TGTGCCAGCAGCGTAGGGGCGGGAGGGCCCGGGGAG.

In regard to this clone: Read data end 3 residues before the CDR3 end; the end is taken from the germline J gene. The chain uses TRBV7-9 and TRBJ2-2, with D unclear. Germline CDR1 and CDR2: SEHNR and FQNEAQ (reference sequence). Trimming shortened V by 7 bases and J by 6 bases, and 9 bases separated the two germline ends. The CDR3 runs to 12 residues. The CDR3 spells CASTHYSGELFF. Incomplete CDR3 DNA: TGTGCCAGCACCCACTACTCCGGGGAG.

Comments on this clone: Coverage ceases 3 residues before the CDR3 finishes, and the germline J gene fills in the end. The genes are TRBV20-1 and TRBJ2-1; D is unresolved. Per germline, CDR1 DFQATT and CDR2 SNEGSKA (reference sequence). The CDR3 length is 15 residues. Trimming removed 3 bases from V and 5 bases from J, with 17 bases in between. CDR3 loop: CSASQIAVGNNEQFF. Incomplete CDR3 DNA: TGCAGTGCTAGTCAAATTGCGGTCGGAAACAATGAG.

In regard to this clone: The read ends 3 residues early relative to the CDR3; the germline J gene fills the gap. The chain carries TRBV5-1 and TRBJ1-5; D is undetermined. CDR3 length: 12 residues. Trimming stripped 0 bases from V and 6 bases from J, with 4 bases between. Germline CDR1 and CDR2: SGHRS and YFSETQ. CDR3 bases read: TGCGCCAGCAGCTTGGAGGGTCAGCCC. Its protein product is CASSLEGQP. The full CDR3 reads CASSLEGQPQHF.

A word on this clone: The CDR3 extends 3 residues past the end of the read, so its final part is completed from the germline J gene. The J gene is TRBJ2-3, the V gene TRBV5-1, with D perhaps matching TRBD2 (6 bases). V lost 4 bases and J 0 bases, leaving 12 bases between the germline ends. Germline lookup yields CDR1 SGHRS and CDR2 YFSETQ. The CDR3 consists of 15 residues. CDR3 sequence: CASSATRESTDTQYF. Partial CDR3 DNA: TGCGCCAGCAGCGCGACTAGAGAGAGCACAGATACG.

As concerns this clone: With the read ending 3 residues before the CDR3 end, the germline J gene is used to fill in that end. V usage is TRBV29-1 and J usage is TRBJ2-1, with 11 bases identical to TRBD2. V dropped 7 bases and J dropped 7; count of bases not matched to a gene: 9. CDR1 SQVTM and CDR2 ANQGSEA come from the germline V gene. The CDR3 spans 14 residues. The CDR3 here is CSAPFSGGANEQFF. Partial CDR3 DNA: TGCAGCGCCCCCTTTAGCGGGGGGGCGAATGAG.

As regards this clone: The CDR3 end is not reached by the read, which stops 3 residues before it; the germline J gene fills it in. The gene calls are TRBV19 and TRBJ1-1; 8 bases line up with TRBD1. J lost 0 bases, V lost 7 bases, and 4 bases had no gene match. The length of the CDR3 is 14 residues. Germline V CDR1 and CDR2: LNHDA, SQIVND (reference sequence). The CDR3 spells CASKPTGVNTEAFF. The CDR3 bases that were read are TGTGCCAGTAAACCGACAGGGGTGAACACTGAA.

A word on this clone: Other DNA variants within this sample encode the same CDR3. The part of the CDR3 DNA that was read is TGTGCCAGCTCACCGCGACCCCCAGGACTAGCGGGAGTGGATGAG. This codes for CASSPRPPGLAGVDE. The complete CDR3 reads CASSPRPPGLAGVDEQFF. The J gene is TRBJ2-1, the V gene TRBV18; 13 bases are shared with TRBD2. The sequence runs out 3 residues before the end of the CDR3; the remainder is reconstructed from the germline J gene. The CDR3 spans 18 residues. The ends lost 3 bases at V and 8 bases at J; junction bases unmatched: 13. Germline V gene data show CDR1 as KGHSH and CDR2 as LQKENI.

As to this clone: The sequence runs out 3 residues before the end of the CDR3; the remainder is reconstructed from the germline J gene. The chain recombines TRBV29-1 with TRBJ2-1, with TRBD2 matching over 10 bases. CDR1 and CDR2 from the germline V gene are SQVTM and ANQGSEA. Trimming cost V 8 bases and J 8 bases; bases outside gene matches: 15. This CDR3 comprises 15 residues. CDR3: CSTRPEREGRYEQFF. CDR3 DNA (partial): TGCAGCACCAGGCCGGAGCGGGAGGGCCGCTATGAG.